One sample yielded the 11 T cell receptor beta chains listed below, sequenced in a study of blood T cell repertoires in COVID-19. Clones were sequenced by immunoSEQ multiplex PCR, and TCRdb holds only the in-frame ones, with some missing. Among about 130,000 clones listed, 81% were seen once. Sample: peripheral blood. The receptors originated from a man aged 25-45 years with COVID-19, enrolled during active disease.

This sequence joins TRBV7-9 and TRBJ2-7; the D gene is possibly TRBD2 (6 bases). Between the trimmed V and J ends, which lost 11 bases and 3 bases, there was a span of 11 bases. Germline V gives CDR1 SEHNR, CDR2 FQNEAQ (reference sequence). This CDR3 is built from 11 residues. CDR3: CAGGRNYEQYF. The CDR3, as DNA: TGTGCCGGGGGGAGAAACTACGAGCAGTACTTC.

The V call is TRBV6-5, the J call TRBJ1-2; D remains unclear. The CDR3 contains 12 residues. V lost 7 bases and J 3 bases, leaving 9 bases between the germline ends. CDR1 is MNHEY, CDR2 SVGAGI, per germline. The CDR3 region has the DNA TGTGCCAGCACCGGAAGCGACTATGGCTACACCTTC. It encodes CASTGSDYGYTF.

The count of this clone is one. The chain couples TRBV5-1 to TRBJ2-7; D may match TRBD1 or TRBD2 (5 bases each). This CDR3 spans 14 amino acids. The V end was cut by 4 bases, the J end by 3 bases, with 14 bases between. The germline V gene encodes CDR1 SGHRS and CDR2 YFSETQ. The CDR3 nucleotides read TGCGCCAGCAGCCTGGGGGAGAACGTCTACGAGCAGTACTTC. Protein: CASSLGENVYEQYF. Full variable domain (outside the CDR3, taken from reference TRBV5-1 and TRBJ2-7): KAGVTQTPRYLIKTRGQQVTLSCSPISGHRSVSWYQQTPGQGLQFLFEYFSETQRNKGNFPGRFSGRQFSNSRSEMNVSTLELGDSALYLCASSLGENVYEQYFGPGTRLTVT.

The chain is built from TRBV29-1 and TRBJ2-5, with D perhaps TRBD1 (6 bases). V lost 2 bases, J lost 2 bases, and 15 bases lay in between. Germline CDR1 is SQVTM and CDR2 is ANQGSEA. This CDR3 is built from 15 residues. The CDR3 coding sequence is TGCAGCGTTGAACTTCGACAGGAGGAGCAAGAGACCCAGTACTTC. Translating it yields CSVELRQEEQETQYF.

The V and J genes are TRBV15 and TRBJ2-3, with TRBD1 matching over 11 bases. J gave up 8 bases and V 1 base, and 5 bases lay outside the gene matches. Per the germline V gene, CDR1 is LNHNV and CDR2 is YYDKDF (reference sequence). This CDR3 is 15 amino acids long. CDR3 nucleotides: TGTGCCACCAGCAGAGGGGGACAGGGGGTCGTTACGCAGTATTTT. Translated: CATSRGGQGVVTQYF.

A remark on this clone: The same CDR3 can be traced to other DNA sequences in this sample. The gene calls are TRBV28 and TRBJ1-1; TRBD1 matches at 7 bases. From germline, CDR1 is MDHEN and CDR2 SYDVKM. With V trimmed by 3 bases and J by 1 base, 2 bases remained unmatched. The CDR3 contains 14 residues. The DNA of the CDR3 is TGTGCCAGCAGTTTTGACAGGGCGAACACTGAAGCTTTCTTT. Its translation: CASSFDRANTEAFF.

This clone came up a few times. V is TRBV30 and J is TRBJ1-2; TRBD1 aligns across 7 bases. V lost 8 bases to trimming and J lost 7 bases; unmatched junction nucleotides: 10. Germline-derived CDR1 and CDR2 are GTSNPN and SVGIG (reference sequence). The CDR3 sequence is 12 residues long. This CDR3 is CAQDREVRGYTF. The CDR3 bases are TGTGCCCAAGACAGGGAAGTTCGTGGCTACACCTTC. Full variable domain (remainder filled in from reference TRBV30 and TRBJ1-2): SQTIHQWPATLVQPVGSPLSLECTVEGTSNPNLYWYRQAAGRGLQLLFYSVGIGQISSEVPQNLSASRPQDRQFILSSKKLLLSDSGFYLCAQDREVRGYTFGSGTRLTVV.

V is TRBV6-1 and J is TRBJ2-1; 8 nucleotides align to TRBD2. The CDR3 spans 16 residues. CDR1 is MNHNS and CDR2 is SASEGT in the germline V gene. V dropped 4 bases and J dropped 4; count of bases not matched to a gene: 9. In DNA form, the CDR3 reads TGTGCCAGCAGTGGGGGGGGCAGCGGGAGATACAATGAGCAGTTCTTC. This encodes CASSGGGSGRYNEQFF.

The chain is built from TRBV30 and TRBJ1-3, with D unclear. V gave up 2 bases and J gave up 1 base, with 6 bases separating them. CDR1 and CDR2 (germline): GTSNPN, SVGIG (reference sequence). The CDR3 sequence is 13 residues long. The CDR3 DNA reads TGTGCCTGGAGTCTAGTTTCTGGAAACACCATATATTTT. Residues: CAWSLVSGNTIYF.

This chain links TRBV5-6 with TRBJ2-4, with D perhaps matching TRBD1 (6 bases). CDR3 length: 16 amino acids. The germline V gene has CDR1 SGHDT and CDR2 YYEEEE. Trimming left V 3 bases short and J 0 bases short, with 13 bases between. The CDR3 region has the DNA TGTGCCAGCAGCTCGGGACAACGAATAGCCAAAAACATTCAGTACTTC. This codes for CASSSGQRIAKNIQYF.

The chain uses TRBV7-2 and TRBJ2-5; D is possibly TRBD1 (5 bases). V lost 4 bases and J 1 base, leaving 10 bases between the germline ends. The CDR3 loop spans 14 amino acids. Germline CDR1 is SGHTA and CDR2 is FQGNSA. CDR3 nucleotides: TGTGCCAGCAGCTCGCAGGGTCTCCAAGAGACCCAGTACTTC. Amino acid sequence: CASSSQGLQETQYF.